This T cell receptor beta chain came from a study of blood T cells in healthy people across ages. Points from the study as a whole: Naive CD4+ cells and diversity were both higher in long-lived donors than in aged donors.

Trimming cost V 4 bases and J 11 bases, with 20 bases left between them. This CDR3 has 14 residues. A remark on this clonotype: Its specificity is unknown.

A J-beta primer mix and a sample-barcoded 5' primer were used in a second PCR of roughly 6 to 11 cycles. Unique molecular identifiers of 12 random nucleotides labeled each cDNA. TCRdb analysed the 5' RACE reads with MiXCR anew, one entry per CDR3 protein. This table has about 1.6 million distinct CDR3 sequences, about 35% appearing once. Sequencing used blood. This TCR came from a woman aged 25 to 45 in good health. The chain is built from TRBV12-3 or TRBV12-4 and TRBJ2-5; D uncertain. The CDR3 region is CASSSLSTASGQYF. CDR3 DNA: TGTGCCAGCAGTTCCCTCTCGACTGCCTCTGGGCAGTACTTC.